This T cell receptor beta chain was obtained from a study of blood T cell repertoires in COVID-19. Sequenced by immunoSEQ multiplex PCR; TCRdb stores in-frame clones only, minus some. The sample lists about 76,000 clones, 87% seen once, with 29% in the top ten. The CDR3 is 13 residues long. Trimming stripped 4 bases from V and 2 bases from J, with 8 bases between. Germline loops: CDR1 WSHSY, CDR2 SAAADI. Sequencing was performed on peripheral blood. The chain employs TRBV10-2 and TRBJ1-2; possible D gene TRBD1, 6 bases. The TCR comes from a woman older than 75 with active or convalescent COVID-19. The CDR3 region is CASSAGVNYGYTF. The CDR3 nucleotides are TGCGCCAGCAGTGCAGGGGTCAACTATGGCTACACCTTC.